A single sample gave rise to the 28 T cell receptor beta chains below, sequenced in a study of T cells in tumors after PD-1 blockade (dated by TCRdb to between 2019 and 2020). Libraries were built with the immunoSEQ multiplex PCR assay. The clones in this table, taken by TCRdb from immuneACCESS, are in-frame only. Not every clone is retained; where verified, under half of the shortfall comes from an unresolved V gene, and the cause of the rest is unknown. For this sample there are under 50,000 clones; approximately 79% appear just once. 8.7% of the sample is held by the ten biggest clonotypes. The sequences come from PBMCs, collected before anti-PD-1 therapy. Receptors originate from a human donor with advanced basal cell or squamous cell carcinoma (not recorded which).

This clone was detected only once. The rearrangement joins TRBV24-1 to TRBJ1-3; 7 bases fit TRBD1. This CDR3 is 15 amino acids long. Trimming took 5 bases from V and 2 from J; bases not matched to a gene: 5. The germline gives CDR1 KGHDR, CDR2 SFDVKD. The CDR3 nucleotides are TGTGCCACCAGTGGAGGGGGCGTTGCTGGAAACACCATATATTTT. This sequence encodes CATSGGGVAGNTIYF.

The V gene is TRBV6-5, the J gene TRBJ2-7; D might be TRBD2 (6 bases). The CDR3 covers 11 residues. Trimming pared 10 bases from V and 3 bases from J, leaving 10 bases between. Looked up from germline, CDR1 is MNHEY and CDR2 is SVGAGI. CDR3 in amino acids: CATAGLYEQYF. The DNA of the CDR3 is TGTGCCACCGCGGGACTCTACGAGCAGTACTTC.

This sequence joins TRBV19 and TRBJ1-5; 7 bases match TRBD1. The CDR3 has 17 residues. J gave up 4 bases and V 5 bases, and 14 bases lay outside the gene matches. Germline V lookup: CDR1 LNHDA, CDR2 SQIVND (reference sequence). The DNA of the CDR3 is TGTGCCAGTAGTGCCCTTCTTGGGACAGAAATGAATCAGCCCCAGCATTTT. As protein: CASSALLGTEMNQPQHF. Based on the CDR3 plus reference TRBV19 and TRBJ1-5, the full variable domain is DGGITQSPKYLFRKEGQNVTLSCEQNLNHDAMYWYRQDPGQGLRLIYYSQIVNDFQKGDIAEGYSVSREKKESFPLTVTSAQKNPTAFYLCASSALLGTEMNQPQHFGDGTRLSIL.

The CDR3 is CASSLTINSPLHF. Written as DNA, the CDR3 is TGTGCCAGTAGCCTAACGATTAATTCACCCCTCCACTTT. The V gene is TRBV19, the J gene TRBJ1-6; no firm D call. CDR3 size: 13 residues. V was pared by 6 bases and J by 6 bases, with 9 bases between. The germline V gene encodes CDR1 LNHDA and CDR2 SQIVND (reference sequence).

The chain uses TRBV5-6 and TRBJ2-3; D unresolved. Trimming shortened V by 1 base and J by 4 bases, and 4 bases separated the two germline ends. This CDR3 region has 12 residues. Germline-derived CDR1 and CDR2 are SGHDT and YYEEEE. Here the CDR3 reads CASSLISDTQYF. The CDR3 DNA is TGTGCCAGCAGCTTGATTTCAGATACGCAGTATTTT.

This chain connects TRBV11-3 to TRBJ2-3; D ambiguous. V dropped 0 bases and J dropped 6 bases, with 7 bases sitting between them. The CDR3 is made up of 13 amino acids. The germline CDR1 and CDR2 sequences are SGHNT and YENEEA. The CDR3 region has the DNA TGTGCCAGCAGCTTAGAACACGGTGATACGCAGTATTTT. As protein: CASSLEHGDTQYF.

Only one count was recorded for this clone. The V call is TRBV2, the J call TRBJ1-2; no definite D call. The germline V gene encodes CDR1 SNHLY and CDR2 FYNNEI. Trimming left V 4 bases short and J 6 bases short, with 12 bases between. This CDR3 has 13 amino acids. DNA for the CDR3: TGTGCCAGCAGTGCGGATCGCGACGATGGCTACACCTTC. It is translated as CASSADRDDGYTF. Variable domain in full (rest from reference TRBV2 and TRBJ1-2): EPEVTQTPSHQVTQMGQEVILRCVPISNHLYFYWYRQILGQKVEFLVSFYNNEISEKSEIFDDQFSVERPDGSNFTLKIRSTKLEDSAMYFCASSADRDDGYTFGSGTRLTVV.

In this sample, this clone turned up a few times. The V gene is TRBV29-1, the J gene TRBJ2-7, with D unresolved. The CDR3 spans 13 residues. CDR1 is SQVTM and CDR2 is ANQGSEA in the germline V gene. Trimming took 5 bases from V and 1 from J, leaving 12 bases between them. As DNA, the CDR3 is TGCAGCGTTTTCTCGCAGGATTCCTACGAGCAGTACTTC. Translated: CSVFSQDSYEQYF.

This clone was detected once. The V gene is TRBV19, the J gene TRBJ2-5; a weak D match, TRBD1 (6 bases). The V end lost 5 bases, the J end lost 4 bases, and 14 bases lay between the germline ends. Germline loops: CDR1 LNHDA, CDR2 SQIVND (reference sequence). The CDR3 has 14 amino acids. The CDR3 coding sequence is TGTGCCAGTAGTCCGAGACAGGTGGGAGAGACCCAGTACTTC. Translated: CASSPRQVGETQYF.

V and J are TRBV6-4 and TRBJ2-1; TRBD1 might be the D (5 bases). The CDR3 is 15 residues long. Germline CDR1 is MRHNA and CDR2 is SNTAGT. V was clipped by 2 bases and J by 1 base, with 9 bases between them. CDR3 amino acids: CASSDGALSYNEQFF. Written as DNA, the CDR3 is TGTGCCAGCAGTGACGGGGCTCTTTCCTACAATGAGCAGTTCTTC.

This chain connects TRBV7-2 to TRBJ2-7; no clear D. Trimming removed 1 base at V and 0 bases at J, with 7 bases between. The CDR3 contains 14 residues. In germline, CDR1 is SGHTA, CDR2 FQGNSA. Here the CDR3 DNA reads TGTGCCAGCAGCTTAGGAGGTCACTCCTACGAGCAGTACTTC. Its translation: CASSLGGHSYEQYF.

V is TRBV12-5 and J is TRBJ2-5, with D possibly being TRBD2 (5 bases). From germline, CDR1 is LGHNT and CDR2 FRNRAP. This CDR3 has 12 amino acids. Trimming left V 6 bases short and J 7 bases short, with 12 bases between. CDR3 loop: CASGPAGGTQYF. CDR3 nucleotides: TGTGCTAGTGGCCCCGCAGGAGGGACCCAGTACTTC.

This clone occurred a few times. Other nucleotide sequences from this sample produce the same CDR3. The chain carries TRBV5-5 and TRBJ1-1; D call uncertain. This CDR3 is built from 14 residues. The germline V gene has CDR1 SGHKS and CDR2 YYEKEE (reference sequence). V lost 1 base, J lost 1 base, and 8 bases lay in between. Here the CDR3 reads CASSLLAENTEAFF. CDR3 in DNA: TGTGCCAGCAGCTTGCTGGCAGAGAACACTGAAGCTTTCTTT.

Of note for this clone: Other DNA variants within this sample encode the same CDR3. The chain recombines TRBV2 with TRBJ2-3; perhaps D is TRBD1 or TRBD2 (5 bases each). The CDR3 sequence is 15 residues long. The germline V and J ends were trimmed by 6 bases and 0 bases, with 13 bases remaining between them. CDR1 and CDR2 from the germline V gene are SNHLY and FYNNEI. CDR3 in amino acids: CASSEGLESTDTQYF. The CDR3 region has the DNA TGTGCCAGCAGCGAGGGGCTAGAGAGCACAGATACGCAGTATTTT.

The chain carries TRBV3-1 (or the pseudogene TRBV3-2) and TRBJ1-2, with no clear D. Trimming removed 4 bases from V and 5 bases from J, with 17 bases in between. The CDR3 has 15 residues. The germline gives CDR1 LGHDT, CDR2 YNNKEL (reference sequence). The CDR3, as DNA: TGTGCCAGCAGCCTCACCCATAAGGGCCCATATGGCTACACCTTC. This codes for CASSLTHKGPYGYTF.

This rearrangement joins TRBV18 to TRBJ1-1, with D possibly TRBD1 on 5 matching bases. The CDR3 is 15 amino acids. V lost 1 base and J lost 2, with 11 bases in between. Germline V CDR1 and CDR2: KGHSH, LQKENI. The CDR3 reads CASSPRPGGNTEAFF. The CDR3 nucleotides are TGTGCCAGCTCACCACGCCCCGGGGGTAACACTGAAGCTTTCTTT. The whole variable domain, filled in from reference TRBV18 and TRBJ1-1, reads NAGVMQNPRHLVRRRGQEARLRCSPMKGHSHVYWYRQLPEEGLKFMVYLQKENIIDESGMPKERFSAEFPKEGPSILRIQQVVRGDSAAYFCASSPRPGGNTEAFFGQGTRLTVV.

The gene calls are TRBV4-2 and TRBJ1-6; no clear D gene. The CDR3 is made up of 17 amino acids. Between the trimmed V and J ends, which lost 0 bases and 3 bases, there was a span of 12 bases. The germline gives CDR1 LGHNA, CDR2 YNFKEQ. The CDR3 loop reads CASSQEVSGFYNSPLHF. The CDR3, as DNA: TGTGCCAGCAGCCAAGAAGTCTCGGGTTTCTATAATTCACCCCTCCACTTT.

This clone was found a few times. The chain has TRBV6-5 and TRBJ2-5; 7 positions match TRBD2. The CDR3 has 14 residues. The germline V gene encodes CDR1 MNHEY and CDR2 SVGAGI. V lost 7 bases to trimming and J lost 1 base; unmatched junction nucleotides: 6. CDR3 region: CASTPGGGQETQYF. CDR3 coding DNA: TGTGCCAGCACCCCGGGGGGTGGCCAAGAGACCCAGTACTTC.

V gene TRBV19 combines with J gene TRBJ1-5; D unresolved. The CDR3 runs to 15 residues. CDR1 and CDR2 (germline): LNHDA, SQIVND (reference sequence). Trimming cost V 6 bases and J 3 bases, with 15 bases left between them. In DNA, the CDR3 is TGTGCCAGTAGGACAACGGGGAAGAACAATCAGCCCCAGCATTTT. It is translated as CASRTTGKNNQPQHF.

The J gene is TRBJ1-2, the V gene TRBV7-2; 8 bases are shared with TRBD1. J lost 4 bases, V lost 4 bases, and 5 bases had no gene match. The CDR3 is 14 amino acids. Germline V lookup: CDR1 SGHTA, CDR2 FQGNSA. CDR3 DNA sequence: TGTGCCAGCAGCTCGGGGACAGGCGTCTATGGCTACACCTTC. Protein: CASSSGTGVYGYTF. Based on the CDR3 plus reference TRBV7-2 and TRBJ1-2, the full variable domain is GAGVSQSPSNKVTEKGKDVELRCDPISGHTALYWYRQSLGQGLEFLIYFQGNSAPDKSGLPSDRFSAERTGGSVSTLTIQRTQQEDSAVYLCASSSGTGVYGYTFGSGTRLTVV.

A few counts support this clone. The chain has TRBV7-9 and TRBJ2-7, with D unclear. Germline values: CDR1 SEHNR, CDR2 FQNEAQ (reference sequence). With 3 bases removed from V and 7 bases from J, the gap between germline ends came to 7 bases. The CDR3 spans 11 residues. CDR3 region: CASSFQWEQYF. The CDR3 DNA reads as TGTGCCAGCAGCTTTCAATGGGAGCAGTACTTC.

This chain joins TRBV7-6 and TRBJ2-3; D is uncertain. This CDR3 has 14 amino acids. The germline V gene encodes CDR1 SGHVS and CDR2 FNYEAQ. The germline V and J ends were trimmed by 4 bases and 2 bases, with 10 bases remaining between them. The CDR3 is CASSSRVPTDTQYF. The DNA of the CDR3 is TGTGCCAGCAGCTCCCGGGTCCCCACAGATACGCAGTATTTT.

V gene TRBV27 combines with J gene TRBJ2-7; 10 nucleotides line up with TRBD1. The CDR3 totals 14 residues. The J segment lost 0 bases and the V segment lost 6 bases, leaving 2 bases of the junction unmatched. Germline CDR1 MNHEY, CDR2 SMNVEV (reference sequence). Here the CDR3 DNA reads TGTGCCAGCAGGCGACAGGGGGCCTCCTACGAGCAGTACTTC. Translated: CASRRQGASYEQYF.

This chain connects TRBV3-1 (or the pseudogene TRBV3-2) to TRBJ2-3; D gene ambiguous. Germline values: CDR1 LGHDT, CDR2 YNNKEL (reference sequence). The V end lost 2 bases, the J end lost 7 bases, and 10 bases lay between the germline ends. The length of the CDR3 is 13 residues. CDR3 sequence reads: CASSQNRPNTQYF. The CDR3 bases are TGTGCCAGCAGCCAAAACCGACCAAATACGCAGTATTTT.

V usage is TRBV20-1 and J usage is TRBJ2-7; weak D call: TRBD1 (6 bases). Trimming removed 5 bases at V and 5 bases at J, with 10 bases between. CDR1 is DFQATT, CDR2 SNEGSKA, per germline (reference sequence). The CDR3 spans 11 residues. In DNA form, the CDR3 reads TGCAGTGCTCAACAGGGAAACGAGCAGTACTTC. As protein: CSAQQGNEQYF.

The V and J genes are TRBV3-1 (or the pseudogene TRBV3-2) and TRBJ2-5; D is unresolved. The germline V gene encodes CDR1 LGHDT and CDR2 YNNKEL (reference sequence). Trimming shortened V by 7 bases and J by 5 bases, and 11 bases separated the two germline ends. CDR3 length: 12 amino acids. The CDR3 nucleotides read TGTGCCAGCACCTCTGCCCGGGAGACCCAGTACTTC. Amino acid sequence: CASTSARETQYF.

The CDR3 DNA is TGTGCCAGCAGTTATCGGGCCTACAATGAGCAGTTCTTC. Translated, it gives CASSYRAYNEQFF. V usage is TRBV6-5 and J usage is TRBJ2-1, with no clear D. Trimming removed 3 bases at V and 2 bases at J, with 5 bases between. Germline V gives CDR1 MNHEY, CDR2 SVGAGI. The length of the CDR3 is 13 residues.

This rearrangement joins TRBV5-1 to TRBJ1-2; 7 nucleotides agree with TRBD1. Germline lookup yields CDR1 SGHRS and CDR2 YFSETQ. The CDR3 runs to 15 residues. Losses at the gene ends were 5 bases for V and 7 bases for J; bases not matched to a gene: 14. This CDR3 is CASSSDPGTARGYTF. In DNA, the CDR3 is TGCGCCAGCAGTTCTGACCCCGGGACAGCCCGTGGCTACACCTTC. Full variable domain (outside the CDR3, taken from reference TRBV5-1 and TRBJ1-2): KAGVTQTPRYLIKTRGQQVTLSCSPISGHRSVSWYQQTPGQGLQFLFEYFSETQRNKGNFPGRFSGRQFSNSRSEMNVSTLELGDSALYLCASSSDPGTARGYTFGSGTRLTVV.